Below, 32 T cell receptor beta chains from the same sample are listed, as sequenced in a study of blood T cell repertoires in COVID-19 (dated by TCRdb to about 2020). Library construction relied on the immunoSEQ multiplex PCR assay. The table was pulled from immuneACCESS by TCRdb, which kept in-frame rearrangements only. Such tables lose some clones; where checked, under half of the loss comes from unresolved V genes, and the rest has no known cause. The sample profile shows roughly 400,000 clones; roughly 88% of them were found once. The ten largest clonotypes hold around 1.5% of the sample. The sequencing sample was made of PBMCs or T cells enriched from blood (not recorded which). These receptors were obtained from a woman younger than 35 who had been exposed to COVID-19.

CDR3 coding DNA: TGTGCCAGCAGTGTTCGTGGGACAGTGACATACAATGAGCAGTTCTTC. The encoded protein is CASSVRGTVTYNEQFF. The V call is TRBV6-1, the J call TRBJ2-1, with TRBD1 identical over 7 bases. V was pared by 4 bases and J by 4 bases, with 10 bases of the junction left unmatched. CDR1 is MNHNS and CDR2 is SASEGT in the germline V gene. The CDR3 is made up of 16 amino acids.

V gene TRBV18 combines with J gene TRBJ2-1, with D hard to call. V gave up 3 bases and J gave up 2 bases, with 11 bases separating them. CDR1 is KGHSH and CDR2 is LQKENI in the germline V gene. This CDR3 spans 15 amino acids. For the CDR3, the DNA is TGTGCCAGCTCACCGTACAGCTTAGCCTACAATGAGCAGTTCTTC. It yields the protein CASSPYSLAYNEQFF.

The gene calls are TRBV4-1 and TRBJ2-1; D is ambiguous. The V gene lost 3 bases and the J gene lost 3 bases, with 6 bases spanning the gap. The CDR3 runs to 13 residues. Germline CDR1 and CDR2: MGHRA and YSYEKL. CDR3 nucleotides: TGCGCCAGCAGCCAGGCCCTCTACAATGAGCAGTTCTTC. It translates to CASSQALYNEQFF.

V and J are TRBV28 and TRBJ2-7, with 13 bases aligning to TRBD2. With V trimmed by 9 bases and J by 6 bases, 23 bases remained unmatched. Per the germline V gene, CDR1 is MDHEN and CDR2 is SYDVKM. The length of the CDR3 is 19 residues. The CDR3 region is CARTPRGGTSGNPPLEQYF. The CDR3 DNA reads as TGTGCCAGAACCCCCCGCGGAGGGACTAGCGGGAATCCCCCCCTCGAGCAGTACTTC. Looking up the rest from reference TRBV28 and TRBJ2-7 gives the full variable domain: DVKVTQSSRYLVKRTGEKVFLECVQDMDHENMFWYRQDPGLGLRLIYFSYDVKMKEKGDIPEGYSVSREKKERFSLILESASTNQTSMYLCARTPRGGTSGNPPLEQYFGPGTRLTVT.

CDR3 loop: CASSLDWTGANYGYTF. CDR3 nucleotides: TGCGCCAGCAGCTTGGATTGGACTGGAGCTAACTATGGCTACACCTTC. The chain recombines TRBV5-1 with TRBJ1-2; D is ambiguous. The CDR3 is 16 amino acids. V was clipped by 0 bases and J by 0 bases, with 12 bases between them. CDR1 SGHRS and CDR2 YFSETQ come from the germline V gene.

CDR3 region: CASSPGGPNEKLFF. The CDR3 coding sequence is TGTGCCAGCAGCCCAGGGGGCCCTAATGAAAAACTGTTTTTT. This sequence joins TRBV7-3 and TRBJ1-4; 8 nucleotides agree with TRBD1. The V and J ends lost 5 bases and 3 bases, in that order; junction bases with no gene match: 2. This CDR3 comprises 14 residues. The germline V gene encodes CDR1 SGHTA and CDR2 FQGTGA.

The rearrangement joins TRBV7-9 to TRBJ1-2; no reliable D call. CDR3 length: 15 residues. Germline lookup yields CDR1 SEHNR and CDR2 FQNEAQ (reference sequence). Trimming took 3 bases from V and 5 from J, leaving 16 bases between them. Here the CDR3 reads CASSFLPAEDYGYTF. DNA of the CDR3: TGTGCCAGCAGCTTCCTCCCTGCGGAGGATTATGGCTACACCTTC.

The chain uses TRBV20-1 and TRBJ1-1; no definite D call. Germline CDR1 and CDR2: DFQATT and SNEGSKA (reference sequence). Trimming stripped 3 bases from V and 6 bases from J, with 11 bases between. The CDR3 consists of 12 residues. The CDR3: CSASISTAEAFF. The CDR3 DNA reads TGCAGTGCTAGTATCTCGACTGCTGAAGCTTTCTTT.

V gene TRBV9 combines with J gene TRBJ1-1, with TRBD1 as a possible D gene (5 bases). From germline, CDR1 is SGDLS and CDR2 YYNGEE. V gave up 4 bases and J gave up 8 bases, with 12 bases separating them. CDR3 length: 12 amino acids. DNA of the CDR3: TGTGCCAGCAGCCATGGGGGACTGGAAGCTTTCTTT. This codes for CASSHGGLEAFF.

The chain couples TRBV9 to TRBJ2-7, with D perhaps matching TRBD1 (5 bases). Germline CDR1 SGDLS, CDR2 YYNGEE. The CDR3 runs to 14 residues. V shed 4 bases and J shed 1 base, with 12 bases lying between them. The CDR3: CASSLGAVSYEQYF. In DNA form, the CDR3 reads TGTGCCAGCAGCCTAGGGGCTGTATCCTACGAGCAGTACTTC.

The rearrangement links TRBV7-2 to TRBJ1-5; D is perhaps TRBD1 (6 bases). This CDR3 has 11 residues. CDR1 and CDR2 from the germline V gene are SGHTA and FQGNSA. V was clipped by 3 bases and J by 12 bases, with 9 bases between them. The CDR3: CASSLNRDQHF. The CDR3 bases are TGTGCCAGCAGCTTGAACAGGGACCAGCATTTT.

This rearrangement joins TRBV12-3 or TRBV12-4 to TRBJ2-5; TRBD1 matches at 8 bases. The V and J ends lost 6 bases and 7 bases, in that order; junction bases with no gene match: 7. The CDR3 contains 13 residues. CDR3 sequence: CASSGQGLATQYF. CDR3 bases: TGTGCCAGCAGCGGACAGGGACTGGCGACCCAGTACTTC.

This chain uses TRBV15 with TRBJ2-7; 7 bases are shared with TRBD2. V was clipped by 1 base and J by 3 bases; unmatched bases: 3. CDR1 is LNHNV, CDR2 YYDKDF, per germline (reference sequence). The CDR3 has 14 residues. The chain's CDR3 is CATSRATSSYEQYF. The CDR3 DNA is TGTGCCACCAGCAGAGCGACTAGCAGCTACGAGCAGTACTTC. The whole variable domain, remainder taken from reference TRBV15 and TRBJ2-7, is DAMVIQNPRYQVTQFGKPVTLSCSQTLNHNVMYWYQQKSSQAPKLLFHYYDKDFNNEADTPDNFQSRRPNTSFCFLDIRSPGLGDTAMYLCATSRATSSYEQYFGPGTRLTVT.

J is TRBJ2-5 and V is TRBV6-5; D is perhaps TRBD2 (5 bases). Germline V lookup: CDR1 MNHEY, CDR2 SVGAGI. CDR3 size: 16 residues. V was trimmed by 3 bases and J by 5 bases, leaving 19 bases between them. The CDR3 region is CASSYGRSEGRETQYF. CDR3 nucleotide sequence: TGTGCCAGCAGTTATGGTCGGTCCGAGGGTAGGGAGACCCAGTACTTC.

The rearrangement uses TRBV21-1 and TRBJ2-1; the table gives TRBD2 as D, unverified against the DNA. TRBV21-1 is designated a pseudogene. The CDR3 is 15 residues long. The CDR3 here is CASSKGPQSGNEQFF. DNA for the CDR3: TGTGCCAGCAGCAAAGGCCCACAGTCGGGGAATGAGCAGTTCTTC.

J is TRBJ2-5 and V is TRBV5-1; D uncertain. V was trimmed by 0 bases and J by 5 bases, leaving 11 bases between them. This CDR3 spans 14 amino acids. Germline CDR1 SGHRS, CDR2 YFSETQ. The CDR3 sequence is CASSLGRQMETQYF. The CDR3 nucleotides read TGCGCCAGCAGCTTGGGACGACAAATGGAGACCCAGTACTTC.

The gene calls are TRBV3-1 (or the pseudogene TRBV3-2) and TRBJ1-6, with 8 bases lining up with TRBD1. After removal of 3 bases from V and 8 bases from J, the junction contained 9 bases not matched to a gene. The CDR3 runs 16 residues. Germline V gives CDR1 LGHDT, CDR2 YNNKEL (reference sequence). CDR3 nucleotide sequence: TGTGCCAGCAGCCACGCCTCGGACAGGGTGGATTCACCCCTCCACTTT. This codes for CASSHASDRVDSPLHF.

This clone has a handful of counts. The CDR3 DNA is TGTGCCAGCAGTGAGGCGCAGGGTTTTGGTTCACCCCTCCACTTT. Translation: CASSEAQGFGSPLHF. This chain uses TRBV2 with TRBJ1-6; perhaps TRBD1 as D (5 bases). The CDR3 covers 15 residues. V lost 3 bases, J lost 9 bases, and 15 bases lay in between. Germline CDR1 reads SNHLY; CDR2 reads FYNNEI.

The chain links TRBV11-2 to TRBJ2-7; possibly TRBD1 for D (5 bases). Germline V gene sequence: CDR1 SGHAT, CDR2 FQNNGV. The CDR3 loop spans 14 amino acids. The ends were cut back, 6 bases at V and 5 bases at J, with 17 bases in the middle. CDR3 residues: CASSPRWGLNEQYF. CDR3 DNA sequence: TGTGCCAGCAGTCCTCGTTGGGGCCTGAACGAGCAGTACTTC. The complete variable domain, with remaining parts taken from reference TRBV11-2 and TRBJ2-7, reads EAGVAQSPRYKIIEKRQSVAFWCNPISGHATLYWYQQILGQGPKLLIQFQNNGVVDDSQLPKDRFSAERLKGVDSTLKIQPAKLEDSAVYLCASSPRWGLNEQYFGPGTRLTVT.

The DNA of the CDR3 is TGTGCCAGCAGTGAAGCGCTGGCCGAGCAGTACTTC. This codes for CASSEALAEQYF. The chain combines TRBV6-1 with TRBJ2-7; D ambiguous. V lost 0 bases to trimming and J lost 6 bases, with 6 bases between them. This CDR3 has 12 residues. Germline V gives CDR1 MNHNS, CDR2 SASEGT.

This sequence joins TRBV7-2 and TRBJ2-7; tentative D call: TRBD2 (6 bases). V was clipped by 2 bases and J by 0 bases, with 17 bases between them. The CDR3 consists of 17 residues. Germline CDR1 and CDR2: SGHTA and FQGNSA. CDR3 in amino acids: CASSLIGSGSLSYEQYF. The CDR3 DNA follows: TGTGCCAGCAGCTTAATCGGTTCCGGGAGCCTCTCCTACGAGCAGTACTTC. The complete variable domain, with remaining parts taken from reference TRBV7-2 and TRBJ2-7, reads GAGVSQSPSNKVTEKGKDVELRCDPISGHTALYWYRQSLGQGLEFLIYFQGNSAPDKSGLPSDRFSAERTGGSVSTLTIQRTQQEDSAVYLCASSLIGSGSLSYEQYFGPGTRLTVT.

This clone was seen a handful of times. The rearrangement links TRBV6-4 to TRBJ1-3, with D possibly TRBD1 on 5 matching bases. Trimming shortened V by 2 bases and J by 0 bases, and 8 bases separated the two germline ends. The CDR3 is 15 amino acids. Germline lookup yields CDR1 MRHNA and CDR2 SNTAGT. CDR3 in amino acids: CASSDPDSSGNTIYF. Written as DNA, the CDR3 is TGTGCCAGCAGTGACCCCGACAGCTCTGGAAACACCATATATTTT.

The chain recombines TRBV9 with TRBJ1-6, with D tentatively TRBD1 (5 bases). CDR3 size: 13 residues. Deletions cut 0 bases from V and 9 bases from J, with 7 bases between. CDR1 and CDR2 from the germline V gene are SGDLS and YYNGEE. This CDR3 reads CASSVEQGSPLHF. CDR3 DNA: TGTGCCAGCAGCGTAGAGCAGGGTTCACCCCTCCACTTT.

This clone appeared a single time. The chain employs TRBV18 and TRBJ1-3; D is uncertain. Germline loops: CDR1 KGHSH, CDR2 LQKENI. The length of the CDR3 is 14 residues. Trimming pared 3 bases from V and 9 bases from J, leaving 15 bases between. In DNA form, the CDR3 reads TGTGCCAGCTCACCGTTTCAGGAGGTTACCACCATATATTTT. As protein: CASSPFQEVTTIYF.

The chain couples TRBV7-9 to TRBJ2-1, with TRBD2 as a possible D gene (6 bases). This CDR3 is built from 15 residues. Germline values: CDR1 SEHNR, CDR2 FQNEAQ (reference sequence). V lost 5 bases and J lost 3, with 14 bases in between. CDR3 loop: CASSPRRGGYNEQFF. The CDR3 DNA reads TGTGCCAGCAGCCCAAGGCGGGGCGGCTACAATGAGCAGTTCTTC.

The gene calls are TRBV24-1 and TRBJ2-7, with D possibly being TRBD1 (6 bases). There are 13 residues in the CDR3. Germline assignment: CDR1 KGHDR and CDR2 SFDVKD. V gave up 10 bases and J gave up 3 bases, with 15 bases separating them. CDR3 region: CATSQGPIYEQYF. The DNA of the CDR3 is TGTGCCACGTCACAGGGTCCTATCTACGAGCAGTACTTC.

Regarding this clone: The same CDR3 arises from other DNA sequences in this sample as well. J is TRBJ1-2 and V is TRBV6-5, with a possible D match to TRBD1 (5 bases). Trimming stripped 4 bases from V and 4 bases from J, with 10 bases between. The CDR3 totals 13 residues. Germline assignment: CDR1 MNHEY and CDR2 SVGAGI. The CDR3 loop is CASSSTAFYGYTF. The CDR3 coding sequence is TGTGCCAGCAGTTCGACAGCTTTCTATGGCTACACCTTC.

The chain couples TRBV28 to TRBJ1-1; no firm D call. Germline CDR1 is MDHEN and CDR2 is SYDVKM. Trimming left V 9 bases short and J 1 base short, with 9 bases between. The CDR3 has 12 residues. The CDR3 DNA follows: TGTGCCAGTAGATATAGGAACACTGAAGCTTTCTTT. Translating gives CASRYRNTEAFF.

This chain joins TRBV29-1 and TRBJ1-1; 12 positions match TRBD1. Trimming cost V 6 bases and J 3 bases; bases outside gene matches: 8. Germline V gene data show CDR1 as SQVTM and CDR2 as ANQGSEA. The CDR3 runs to 15 residues. DNA for the CDR3: TGCAGCGTGGGACAGGGGGCCCGCGGGGACACTGAAGCTTTCTTT. Protein: CSVGQGARGDTEAFF.

This chain joins TRBV5-4 and TRBJ2-5, with D possibly matching TRBD2 (5 bases). Germline CDR1 and CDR2: SGHNT and YYREEE (reference sequence). This CDR3 region has 14 residues. V was clipped by 1 base and J by 2 bases, with 9 bases between them. The CDR3 coding sequence is TGTGCCAGCAGCTTGCCGGGGATACAAGAGACCCAGTACTTC. Its protein is CASSLPGIQETQYF.

For the CDR3, the DNA is TGTGCCAGCAGGGGACTAGCGGGAGGAATCTACGAGCAGTACTTC. This codes for CASRGLAGGIYEQYF. The chain links TRBV28 to TRBJ2-7; 15 bases are shared with TRBD2. In germline, CDR1 is MDHEN, CDR2 SYDVKM. The CDR3 has 15 residues. After removal of 6 bases from V and 3 bases from J, the junction contained 3 bases not matched to a gene.

This chain connects TRBV18 to TRBJ1-4; D gene uncertain. The V end was cut by 3 bases, the J end by 10 bases, with 9 bases between. This CDR3 has 12 amino acids. The V gene's germline CDR1 is KGHSH and CDR2 LQKENI. The CDR3 sequence: CASSPGEVKLFF. DNA of the CDR3: TGTGCCAGCTCACCCGGGGAGGTAAAACTGTTTTTT. Together with reference TRBV18 and TRBJ1-4, the CDR3 gives the full variable domain: NAGVMQNPRHLVRRRGQEARLRCSPMKGHSHVYWYRQLPEEGLKFMVYLQKENIIDESGMPKERFSAEFPKEGPSILRIQQVVRGDSAAYFCASSPGEVKLFFGSGTQLSVL.